The 26 T cell receptor beta chains reported below all come from one sample, sequenced in a study of a mutant IDH1 vaccine in newly diagnosed glioma (dated by TCRdb to about 2021). These TCRs' antigens remain unknown. Taken with the paper, the label for time point translates to: week 23, last vaccination. Each vaccine dose, consisting of 300 ug of a 20-mer mutant IDH1 peptide in Montanide, was administered subcutaneously with topical imiquimod. Library method: the immunoSEQ multiplex PCR assay. This immuneACCESS table, as held by TCRdb, lists in-frame sequences with V and J called but not all clones. Of the missing ones, under half trace to an unresolved V gene in checked studies; the others have no known cause. This sample gives approximately 50,000 clones in total; around 87% of them show up just once. Of the sample, under 1.5% is held by the ten largest clones. The sequencing used PBMCs, collected from a glioma patient whose treatment included an IDH1 peptide vaccine. The receptors derive from a man in his forties or fifties with glioma.

V is TRBV7-8 and J is TRBJ2-3; D is ambiguous. The CDR3 has 13 residues. Germline CDR1 and CDR2: SGHVS and FQNEAQ. Trimming took off 1 base at V and 8 bases at J, with 10 bases between the two ends. The CDR3 nucleotides read TGTGCCAGCAGCTTAGAGAGTAGGTCTACGCAGTATTTT. Translation: CASSLESRSTQYF.

The chain joins TRBV6-1 to TRBJ1-5; 9 positions match TRBD1. The CDR3 has 15 residues. Germline lookup yields CDR1 MNHNS and CDR2 SASEGT. Losses at the gene ends were 6 bases for V and 2 bases for J; bases not matched to a gene: 5. This chain's CDR3 is CASSSRDRGNQPQHF. The DNA of the CDR3 is TGTGCCAGCAGCTCCCGGGACAGGGGCAATCAGCCCCAGCATTTT.

The rearrangement joins TRBV6-5 to TRBJ2-3; D not certain. Germline V gives CDR1 MNHEY, CDR2 SVGAGI. The CDR3 length is 13 residues. With 0 bases removed from V and 2 bases from J, the gap between germline ends came to 3 bases. CDR3 coding DNA: TGTGCCAGCAGTTACTCGCCCACAGATACGCAGTATTTT. Translation gives CASSYSPTDTQYF.

The V call is TRBV7-2, the J call TRBJ2-7; 7 bases align to TRBD2. The CDR3 totals 13 residues. V was clipped by 5 bases and J by 6 bases; unmatched bases: 7. Germline-derived CDR1 and CDR2 are SGHTA and FQGNSA. The CDR3 DNA follows: TGTGCCAGCAGCCGGGACTACTTCCCCGAGCAGTACTTC. As protein: CASSRDYFPEQYF. The full variable domain, completed using reference TRBV7-2 and TRBJ2-7, is GAGVSQSPSNKVTEKGKDVELRCDPISGHTALYWYRQSLGQGLEFLIYFQGNSAPDKSGLPSDRFSAERTGGSVSTLTIQRTQQEDSAVYLCASSRDYFPEQYFGPGTRLTVT.

This sequence joins TRBV9 and TRBJ1-3; 8 bases fit TRBD1. The CDR3 loop spans 16 amino acids. CDR1 and CDR2 (germline): SGDLS, YYNGEE. V was pared by 0 bases and J by 0 bases, with 2 bases of the junction left unmatched. DNA for the CDR3: TGTGCCAGCAGCGTAGTGGGACAGGTCTCTGGAAACACCATATATTTT. It encodes CASSVVGQVSGNTIYF. Full variable domain (rest looked up from reference TRBV9 and TRBJ1-3): DSGVTQTPKHLITATGQRVTLRCSPRSGDLSVYWYQQSLDQGLQFLIQYYNGEERAKGNILERFSAQQFPDLHSELNLSSLELGDSALYFCASSVVGQVSGNTIYFGEGSWLTVV.

The chain links TRBV5-1 to TRBJ1-4; D perhaps matches TRBD1 (5 bases). V gave up 4 bases and J gave up 7 bases, with 8 bases separating them. This CDR3 spans 12 amino acids. Germline V gene sequence: CDR1 SGHRS, CDR2 YFSETQ. The CDR3 sequence is CASSPRGEKLFF. CDR3 nucleotides: TGCGCCAGCAGCCCTAGGGGTGAAAAACTGTTTTTT.

The rearrangement joins TRBV18 to TRBJ2-3; the D is unclear. V shed 5 bases and J shed 6 bases, with 12 bases lying between them. Per germline, CDR1 KGHSH and CDR2 LQKENI. The CDR3 is 13 amino acids. CDR3: CASSRSEGDTQYF. The CDR3 DNA is TGTGCCAGCTCAAGGTCAGAAGGGGATACGCAGTATTTT.

The chain is built from TRBV29-1 and TRBJ1-1; no reliable D call. The V gene's germline CDR1 is SQVTM and CDR2 ANQGSEA. The ends were cut back, 7 bases at V and 0 bases at J, with 9 bases in the middle. The CDR3 covers 12 residues. DNA for the CDR3: TGCAGCGCCCGGGTCCTGAACACTGAAGCTTTCTTT. This translates into CSARVLNTEAFF.

This chain links TRBV2 with TRBJ2-5; D is possibly TRBD1 (6 bases). Germline loops: CDR1 SNHLY, CDR2 FYNNEI. The CDR3 is 15 residues long. The ends were cut back, 4 bases at V and 4 bases at J, with 16 bases in the middle. As DNA, the CDR3 is TGTGCCAGCAGTGCGGCAGGGGTTTTGGGAGAGACCCAGTACTTC. This sequence encodes CASSAAGVLGETQYF. Using reference TRBV2 and TRBJ2-5 for the parts outside the CDR3, the full variable domain is EPEVTQTPSHQVTQMGQEVILRCVPISNHLYFYWYRQILGQKVEFLVSFYNNEISEKSEIFDDQFSVERPDGSNFTLKIRSTKLEDSAMYFCASSAAGVLGETQYFGPGTRLLVL.

This clone turned up a few times. The chain employs TRBV27 and TRBJ1-1; a possible D gene is TRBD1 (5 bases). Looked up from germline, CDR1 is MNHEY and CDR2 is SMNVEV (reference sequence). V dropped 4 bases and J dropped 5 bases, with 11 bases sitting between them. The CDR3 spans 13 residues. The CDR3 DNA follows: TGTGCCAGCAGTTCAGGACGGGGGACTGAAGCTTTCTTT. This gives the protein CASSSGRGTEAFF.

This chain links TRBV10-1 with TRBJ2-7; tentatively, D is TRBD2 (5 bases). The length of the CDR3 is 15 residues. V gave up 5 bases and J gave up 6 bases, with 20 bases separating them. Germline CDR1 WNHNN, CDR2 SYGVQD (reference sequence). The chain's CDR3 is CASSTKRPGKLEQYF. Written as DNA, the CDR3 is TGCGCCAGCAGTACCAAGCGGCCCGGGAAGCTCGAGCAGTACTTC.

The rearrangement uses TRBV9 and TRBJ2-7; TRBD1 aligns across 7 bases. The CDR3 is 14 amino acids. CDR1 and CDR2 from the germline V gene are SGDLS and YYNGEE. Trimming cost V 2 bases and J 7 bases; bases outside gene matches: 9. CDR3 in DNA: TGTGCCAGCAGCGTGACAGGGTCCTTTGGTGAGCAGTACTTC. Encoded protein: CASSVTGSFGEQYF.

The rearrangement links TRBV19 to TRBJ1-6, with 7 bases lining up with TRBD1. This CDR3 region has 15 residues. Germline CDR1 reads LNHDA; CDR2 reads SQIVND (reference sequence). Losses at the gene ends were 0 bases for V and 10 bases for J; bases not matched to a gene: 6. CDR3 in amino acids: CASSIDEGAGSPLHF. The CDR3 DNA reads as TGTGCCAGTAGTATAGATGAGGGGGCAGGATCACCCCTCCACTTT.

The chain recombines TRBV5-1 with TRBJ2-5; TRBD2 matches 11 bases. Germline V lookup: CDR1 SGHRS, CDR2 YFSETQ. V lost 0 bases, J lost 5 bases, and 12 bases stayed unmatched. This CDR3 has 18 amino acids. In DNA form, the CDR3 reads TGCGCCAGCAGCTTGGAACTAGCGGGAGTCGGTAAAGGGGAGACCCAGTACTTC. Encoded protein: CASSLELAGVGKGETQYF.

The rearrangement links TRBV4-1 to TRBJ2-7; D not certain. This CDR3 is built from 16 residues. V dropped 1 base and J dropped 0 bases, with 13 bases sitting between them. Germline V gene sequence: CDR1 MGHRA, CDR2 YSYEKL. The CDR3 spells CASSQGALGSSYEQYF. The CDR3 DNA is TGCGCCAGCAGCCAAGGGGCATTGGGAAGCTCCTACGAGCAGTACTTC.

The V call is TRBV7-8, the J call TRBJ2-2; 7 bases are shared with TRBD2. This CDR3 contains 14 residues. Germline assignment: CDR1 SGHVS and CDR2 FQNEAQ. J was trimmed by 1 base and V by 5 bases; bases with no gene match: 1. This chain's CDR3 is CASSPSGNTGELFF. In DNA, the CDR3 is TGTGCCAGCAGCCCTAGCGGGAACACCGGGGAGCTGTTTTTT. The variable domain in full, completed from reference TRBV7-8 and TRBJ2-2, reads GAGVSQSPRYKVAKRGQDVALRCDPISGHVSLFWYQQALGQGPEFLTYFQNEAQLDKSGLPSDRFFAERPEGSVSTLKIQRTQQEDSAVYLCASSPSGNTGELFFGEGSRLTVL.

The chain employs TRBV27 and TRBJ2-1; 9 nucleotides align to TRBD2. This CDR3 has 17 residues. Germline V lookup: CDR1 MNHEY, CDR2 SMNVEV (reference sequence). V was clipped by 2 bases and J by 0 bases; unmatched bases: 5. The DNA of the CDR3 is TGTGCCAGCAGTTTAGCAGCGGGAGGCCTCTCCTACAATGAGCAGTTCTTC. It yields the protein CASSLAAGGLSYNEQFF.

The V gene is TRBV4-3, the J gene TRBJ2-1; 7 bases are shared with TRBD2. V was pared by 5 bases and J by 4 bases, with 11 bases of the junction left unmatched. Looked up from germline, CDR1 is LGHNA and CDR2 is YSLEER. This CDR3 contains 16 residues. This chain's CDR3 is CASSVQVLGLYNEQFF. CDR3 bases: TGCGCCAGCAGCGTCCAGGTCCTGGGACTATACAATGAGCAGTTCTTC.

The chain links TRBV5-1 to TRBJ2-3; 7 bases align to TRBD2. CDR3 length equals 14 residues. Germline V gives CDR1 SGHRS, CDR2 YFSETQ. Trimming cost V 0 bases and J 2 bases; bases outside gene matches: 0. CDR3 coding DNA: TGCGCCAGCAGCTTGGGACTAGCCACAGATACGCAGTATTTT. Amino acids: CASSLGLATDTQYF.

The J gene is TRBJ1-4, the V gene TRBV18, with TRBD1 matching 9 bases. V shed 3 bases and J 8 bases; nucleotides not matched to a gene: 4. Germline V gives CDR1 KGHSH, CDR2 LQKENI. The CDR3 covers 14 residues. DNA of the CDR3: TGTGCCAGCTCACCGGACAGGGGAGGAGAAAAACTGTTTTTT. It codes for CASSPDRGGEKLFF.

The chain combines TRBV28 with TRBJ1-5; a weak D match, TRBD1 (6 bases). The germline CDR1 and CDR2 sequences are MDHEN and SYDVKM. Trimming took off 4 bases at V and 5 bases at J, with 12 bases between the two ends. This CDR3 is 14 amino acids long. In DNA form, the CDR3 reads TGTGCCAGCAGTTCAGGGGCAAGAGATCAGCCCCAGCATTTT. Its translation: CASSSGARDQPQHF.

This chain connects TRBV5-4 to TRBJ2-7; the match to TRBD1 covers 10 bases. After removal of 3 bases from V and 3 bases from J, the junction contained 0 bases not matched to a gene. Per the germline V gene, CDR1 is SGHNT and CDR2 is YYREEE (reference sequence). The CDR3 has 13 amino acids. The CDR3 here is CASSWTGGYEQYF. CDR3 in DNA: TGTGCCAGCAGCTGGACAGGGGGCTACGAGCAGTACTTC.

V and J are TRBV2 and TRBJ1-2; no clear D gene. The V and J ends lost 9 bases and 5 bases respectively, with 10 bases between them. Germline V lookup: CDR1 SNHLY, CDR2 FYNNEI. The CDR3 extends over 11 amino acids. The CDR3 region has the DNA TGTGCCAGTCATCTTGTTTATGGCTACACCTTC. This codes for CASHLVYGYTF.

This clone has just a few counts. The chain is built from TRBV7-3 and TRBJ2-7; 12 positions agree with TRBD2. Unmatched junction bases numbered 5, after V lost 2 bases and J lost 6 bases. In germline, CDR1 is SGHTA, CDR2 FQGTGA. The length of the CDR3 is 15 residues. The CDR3 here is CASSLGASGRAEQYF. The CDR3, as DNA: TGTGCCAGCAGCTTAGGGGCTAGCGGGAGGGCCGAGCAGTACTTC.

The V call is TRBV7-9, the J call TRBJ2-1; 11 bases align to TRBD1. The CDR3 extends over 15 amino acids. Germline-derived CDR1 and CDR2 are SEHNR and FQNEAQ (reference sequence). V dropped 5 bases and J dropped 8; count of bases not matched to a gene: 8. For the CDR3, the DNA is TGTGCCAGCAGCATATCCGGGACAGGGGGGGATGAGCAGTTCTTC. This gives the protein CASSISGTGGDEQFF.

The V gene is TRBV2, the J gene TRBJ2-7; the D call may be TRBD1 or TRBD2 (5 bases each). The germline gives CDR1 SNHLY, CDR2 FYNNEI. The V gene lost 1 base and the J gene lost 8 bases, with 9 bases spanning the gap. The length of the CDR3 is 12 residues. Written as DNA, the CDR3 is TGTGCCAGCAGTGAAGAGTCGGGACAGCAGTACTTC. As protein: CASSEESGQQYF.